These T cell receptor beta chains were read from a single sample in a study of brain T cells in children with intractable seizures. Data came from immunoSEQ multiplex PCR; TCRdb stores just in-frame clones and leaves some out. The data contain 95,000 to 120,000 clones, approximately 94% of them singletons. Material: peripheral blood, obtained at surgery. The source is a boy in the first two years of life with hemimegalencephaly and intractable seizures. CDR3s include the opening cysteine and the closing phenylalanine or tryptophan. The D gene is left open where the match is weak. Size is stated for part of the rows, as once, few or many counts, or as a class when the clone is expanded.

V gene,J gene,clone size,D gene,CDR3 DNA,CDR3 protein
TRBV28,TRBJ1-4,.,.,TGTGCCAGCAGTTTGCCTTTGGACCTAAATGAAAAACTGTTTTTT,CASSLPLDLNEKLFF
TRBV11-3,TRBJ1-4,once,.,TGTGCCAGCAGCTTACTCGCAACTAATGAAAAACTGTTTTTT,CASSLLATNEKLFF
TRBV21-1,TRBJ2-1,.,.,TGTGCCAGCAGCAAAGCGGGAGAAAACGGGCTCTACAATGAGCAGTTCTTC,CASSKAGENGLYNEQFF
TRBV4-1,TRBJ2-4,.,TRBD2,TGCGCCAGCAGCCAAGAGGTAGCGGGAGGGCCGAGGAAAAACATTCAGTACTTC,CASSQEVAGGPRKNIQYF
TRBV10-1,TRBJ2-5,once,.,TGCGCCAGCAGTGATACAGGATTCCAAGAGACCCAGTACTTC,CASSDTGFQETQYF
TRBV6-1,TRBJ1-1,.,.,TGTGCCAGCAGTGAAGCTACGGGGGGGGTCACTGAAGCTTTCTTT,CASSEATGGVTEAFF
TRBV10-1,TRBJ1-1,once,.,TGCGCCAGCAGCAGGGATTGGTCTGAAGCTTTCTTT,CASSRDWSEAFF
TRBV6-5,TRBJ2-7,.,.,TGTGCCAGCAGTTACTCTCTGGCAGTCTACGAGCAGTACTTC,CASSYSLAVYEQYF
TRBV28,TRBJ1-2,.,.,TGTGCCAGCACTTCGTGGAGGGTCTATGGCTACACCTTC,CASTSWRVYGYTF
TRBV18,TRBJ1-3,.,TRBD1,TGTGCCAGCTCACCCATCTCGACAGGGGGAAACACCATATATTTT,CASSPISTGGNTIYF
TRBV27,TRBJ1-1,.,.,TGTGCCAGCAGTTTTACTACCCCGGGAGGTATGAACACTGAAGCTTTCTTT,CASSFTTPGGMNTEAFF
TRBV9,TRBJ2-1,.,.,TGTGCCAGCAGCGTAGGGAGGTCCTCCTACAATGAGCAGTTCTTC,CASSVGRSSYNEQFF
TRBV21-1,TRBJ1-5,.,.,TGTGCCAGCAGCAAAAGGGAACAGGGACTAGGGCTTAGCAATCAGCCCCAGCATTTT,CASSKREQGLGLSNQPQHF
TRBV11-2,TRBJ2-5,.,TRBD1,TGTGCCAGCAGCCCCGGGACAGGGCGGAGGGAGACCCAGTACTTC,CASSPGTGRRETQYF
TRBV10-1,TRBJ1-4,once,TRBD1,TGCGCCAGCAAGAGCAGGGGGCTAAAAAAACTGTTTTTT,CASKSRGLKKLFF
TRBV6-5,TRBJ2-1,.,.,TGTGCCACCAGAAACAGGGTTGAGCAGTTCTTC,CATRNRVEQFF
TRBV7-2,TRBJ2-2,.,TRBD2,TGTGCCAGCAGCCCCACTAGCGGGAGAGGCGGGGAGCTGTTTTTT,CASSPTSGRGGELFF
TRBV7-9,TRBJ1-2,.,.,TGTGCCAGCAGCTTATCCCCACTTGATGCCAACTATGGCTACACCTTC,CASSLSPLDANYGYTF
TRBV20-1,TRBJ2-2,.,.,TGCAGTGCTAGTCGCCCGGCTAGCGGGGAGCTGTTTTTT,CSASRPASGELFF
TRBV29-1,TRBJ1-1,.,.,TGCAGCGTCTTGGTGAGTTCGATGAACACTGAAGCTTTCTTT,CSVLVSSMNTEAFF
TRBV25-1,TRBJ1-4,.,TRBD1,TGTGCCAGCAGTGAAGACAGGGTATGGGAAAATGAAAAACTGTTTTTT,CASSEDRVWENEKLFF
TRBV7-9,TRBJ1-4,.,.,TGTGCCAGCAGCTCAGGGTCCTCTAATGAAAAACTGTTTTTT,CASSSGSSNEKLFF
TRBV6-5,TRBJ2-7,.,TRBD2,TGTGCCAGCAGTTCTCTAGCGGGCCCCTACGAGCAGTACTTC,CASSSLAGPYEQYF
TRBV11-2,TRBJ1-4,.,.,TGTGCCAGCAGCTTCTGGGATGGCGAAAAACTGTTTTTT,CASSFWDGEKLFF
TRBV28,TRBJ1-4,.,.,TGTGCCAGCAGTTACACCGGGGCCTGGAAGGAAAAACTGTTTTTT,CASSYTGAWKEKLFF
TRBV29-1,TRBJ2-7,.,.,TGCAGCGTTGATCCAGGCGGGATGGGCTACGAGCAGTACTTC,CSVDPGGMGYEQYF
TRBV5-6,TRBJ1-2,.,.,TGTGCCAGCAGCTTGGCACAGCGAGCTAACGATGGCTACACCTTC,CASSLAQRANDGYTF
TRBV6-5,TRBJ2-7,.,TRBD2,TGTGCCAGCACCCGGACTAGCGGGAACTACGAGCAGTACTTC,CASTRTSGNYEQYF
TRBV5-1,TRBJ2-3,.,.,TGCGCCAGCAGCTTGGTGGACGGGGGCACAGATACGCAGTATTTT,CASSLVDGGTDTQYF
TRBV5-5,TRBJ2-5,.,.,TGTGCCAGCAGCTACGGGACGGGAACTGGTGAAGAGACCCAGTACTTC,CASSYGTGTGEETQYF
TRBV30,TRBJ2-7,.,.,TGTGCCTGGAGCCTGACTAGATTCCCCTCCTACGAGCAGTACTTC,CAWSLTRFPSYEQYF
TRBV4-1,TRBJ1-2,.,.,TGCGCCAGCAGCCAAGATAGGACAACTAACTATGGCTACACCTTC,CASSQDRTTNYGYTF
TRBV28,TRBJ2-7,once,.,TGTGCCAGCAGTTTAAGGCAGGTGGGTCCCTACGAGCAGTACTTC,CASSLRQVGPYEQYF
TRBV3-1/TRBV3-2,TRBJ1-4,once,TRBD1,TGTGCCAGCAGCGTGACAGGGGCGAGGGGCGAAAAACTGTTTTTT,CASSVTGARGEKLFF
TRBV20-1,TRBJ2-3,.,.,TGCAGTGCTAGAAAGACAGATACGCAGTATTTT,CSARKTDTQYF
TRBV7-2,TRBJ1-5,.,TRBD1,TGTGCCAGCAGCTTTACAGGGGGCGGGAGCAATCAGCCCCAGCATTTT,CASSFTGGGSNQPQHF
TRBV18,TRBJ2-7,once,TRBD2,TGTGCCAGCTCACCGGACGGGAGGGCCTACGAGCAGTACTTC,CASSPDGRAYEQYF
TRBV5-4,TRBJ1-1,.,.,TGTGCCAGCAGACCCGACAGCCTTGATATGAACACTGAAGCTTTCTTT,CASRPDSLDMNTEAFF
TRBV30,TRBJ2-2,.,.,TGTGCCTGGGGGGCCGGGGAGCTGTTTTTT,CAWGAGELFF
TRBV7-5,TRBJ2-1,.,.,TGTGCCAGAAGCTTGGGGCGCGGGTGCCGATACAATGAGCAGTTCTTC,CARSLGRGCRYNEQFF
TRBV27,TRBJ2-7,once,TRBD2,TGTGCCAGCAGTTTCAGCGGGATGTCCTACGAGCAGTACTTC,CASSFSGMSYEQYF
TRBV5-6,TRBJ2-7,.,TRBD1,TGTGCCAGCAGCGGGTCGGGACAGGGTGCCTACGAGCAGTACTTC,CASSGSGQGAYEQYF
TRBV28,TRBJ2-5,.,TRBD1,TGTGCCAGCAGTGCCCACAGGGGACAGACCCAGTACTTC,CASSAHRGQTQYF